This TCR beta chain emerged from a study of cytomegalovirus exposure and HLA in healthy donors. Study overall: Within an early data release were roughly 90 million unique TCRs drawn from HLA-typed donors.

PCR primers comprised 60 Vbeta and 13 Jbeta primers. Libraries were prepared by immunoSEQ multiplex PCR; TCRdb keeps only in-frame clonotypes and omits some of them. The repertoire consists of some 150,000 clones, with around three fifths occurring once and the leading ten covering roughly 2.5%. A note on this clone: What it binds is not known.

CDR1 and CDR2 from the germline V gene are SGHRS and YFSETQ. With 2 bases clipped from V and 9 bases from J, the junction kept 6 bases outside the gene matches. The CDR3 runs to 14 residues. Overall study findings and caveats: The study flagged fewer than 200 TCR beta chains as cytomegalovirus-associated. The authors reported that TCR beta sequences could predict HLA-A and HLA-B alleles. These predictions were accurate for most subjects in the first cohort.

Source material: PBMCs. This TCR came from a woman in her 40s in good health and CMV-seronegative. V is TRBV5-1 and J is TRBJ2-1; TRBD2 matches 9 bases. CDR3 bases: TGCGCCAGCAGCTTATCTAGCGGGGAGGGTGAGCAGTTCTTC. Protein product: CASSLSSGEGEQFF. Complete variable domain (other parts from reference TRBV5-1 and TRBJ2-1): KAGVTQTPRYLIKTRGQQVTLSCSPISGHRSVSWYQQTPGQGLQFLFEYFSETQRNKGNFPGRFSGRQFSNSRSEMNVSTLELGDSALYLCASSLSSGEGEQFFGPGTRLTVL.